This T cell receptor beta chain stems from a study of cytomegalovirus exposure and HLA in healthy donors. Study results and limitations: Equally common other TCR beta chains were less clonally expanded than HLA-associated ones, a later analysis found. Highest at DRB1 and lowest at HLA-C, TCR association rates differed among HLA loci in a later analysis.

Only a few counts were recorded for this clone. Its matching antigen is unknown. In germline, CDR1 is SGHNT, CDR2 YENEEA. This CDR3 is built from 13 residues. Trimming pared 5 bases from V and 4 bases from J, leaving 10 bases between. Vbeta (60) and Jbeta (13) primers were used in the PCR. Clones were sequenced by immunoSEQ multiplex PCR, and TCRdb holds only the in-frame ones, with some missing. The repertoire holds about 96,000 clones, with 65% to 75% as singletons. This sequence joins TRBV11-3 and TRBJ2-3; no clear D. The specimen was PBMCs. This sequence originates from a woman between 70 and 85 years old in good health and CMV-seropositive. CDR3 protein: CASSLSGADTQYF. The CDR3 DNA follows: TGTGCCAGCAGCCTCTCGGGTGCAGATACGCAGTATTTT.